The following is a TCR beta chain sequence with its context. Its antigen remains unknown. This table comes from immunoSEQ multiplex PCR, and its TCRdb copy is limited to in-frame clones, with some not included. The sample yields some 150,000 clones, approximately 86% seen once. This sample is part of a study of radiation and T cells in renal cell carcinoma. Study observations and caveats: In blood, top tumor clones expanded by 2 weeks, shrinking by 4.

The sample's time point: blood 4 weeks post-SBRT, at nephrectomy. The sample's treatment: 15 Gy SBRT to primary tumor, nephrectomy 4 weeks later. The tumor was a clear cell renal cell carcinoma. There are 16 residues in the CDR3. V shed 4 bases and J 0 bases; nucleotides not matched to a gene: 7. CDR1 and CDR2 from the germline V gene are SGHDT and YYEEEE. This sequence originates from a woman aged 50 to 60 with renal cell carcinoma. The chain joins TRBV5-6 to TRBJ1-5; 7 bases line up with TRBD1. The material sequenced was blood, taken from a patient whose treatment included radiotherapy and nephrectomy. In DNA form, the CDR3 reads TGTGCCAGCAGCCTGGGGACAGCTTATAGCAATCAGCCCCAGCATTTT. Its protein product is CASSLGTAYSNQPQHF.